This TCR beta chain emerged from a study of cytomegalovirus exposure and HLA in healthy donors. The CDR3 extends over 14 amino acids. V dropped 11 bases and J dropped 1 base, with 17 bases sitting between them. From germline, CDR1 is LNHDA and CDR2 SQIVND (reference sequence). TCRdb's copy holds only in-frame clones and misses some; the assay was immunoSEQ multiplex PCR. Among approximately 70,000 clones, 90% to 95% were seen once, and the ten largest hold 0.55% to 0.65%. The clonotype was recovered from a woman aged 18-30 years in good health and CMV-seronegative. The chain links TRBV19 to TRBJ1-2; a weak D match, TRBD1 (6 bases). Sequenced material: PBMCs. The CDR3 sequence: CAVSEGGSNYGYTF. CDR3 DNA sequence: TGTGCCGTATCAGAGGGGGGGAGTAACTATGGCTACACCTTC.